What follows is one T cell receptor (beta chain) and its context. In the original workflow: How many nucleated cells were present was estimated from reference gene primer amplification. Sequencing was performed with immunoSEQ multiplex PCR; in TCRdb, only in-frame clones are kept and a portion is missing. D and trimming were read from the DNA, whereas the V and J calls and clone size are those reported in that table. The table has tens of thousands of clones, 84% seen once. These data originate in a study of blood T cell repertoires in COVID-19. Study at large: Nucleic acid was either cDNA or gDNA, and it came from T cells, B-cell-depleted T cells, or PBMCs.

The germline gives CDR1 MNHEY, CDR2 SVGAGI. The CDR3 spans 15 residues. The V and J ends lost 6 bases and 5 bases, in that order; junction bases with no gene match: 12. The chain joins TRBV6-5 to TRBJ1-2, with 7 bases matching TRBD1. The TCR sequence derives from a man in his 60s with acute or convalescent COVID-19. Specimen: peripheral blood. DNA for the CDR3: TGTGCCAGCAGCAACACTCTAGGGGGCAGATATGGCTACACCTTC. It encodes CASSNTLGGRYGYTF.